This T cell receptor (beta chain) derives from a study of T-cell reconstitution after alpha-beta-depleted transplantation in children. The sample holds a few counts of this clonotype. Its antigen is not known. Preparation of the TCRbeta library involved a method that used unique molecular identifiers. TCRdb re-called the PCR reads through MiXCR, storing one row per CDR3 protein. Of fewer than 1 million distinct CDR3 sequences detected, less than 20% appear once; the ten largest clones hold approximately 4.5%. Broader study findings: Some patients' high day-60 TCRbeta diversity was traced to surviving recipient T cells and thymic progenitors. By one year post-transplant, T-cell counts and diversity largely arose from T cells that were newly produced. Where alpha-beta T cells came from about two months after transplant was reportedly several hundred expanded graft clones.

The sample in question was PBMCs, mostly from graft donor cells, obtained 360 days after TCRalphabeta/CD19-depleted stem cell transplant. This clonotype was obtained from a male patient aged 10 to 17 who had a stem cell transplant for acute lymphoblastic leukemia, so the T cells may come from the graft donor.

CDR3 DNA sequence: TGCAGCGCCGACGGGAGCTCCTACAATGAGCAGTTCTTC. This sequence encodes CSADGSSYNEQFF. V gene TRBV29-1 combines with J gene TRBJ2-1, with D tentatively TRBD2 (6 bases). Germline CDR1 SQVTM, CDR2 ANQGSEA. This CDR3 region has 13 residues. The V end lost 7 bases, the J end lost 0 bases, and 10 bases lay between the germline ends.